This TCR beta chain was found in a study of blood T cell repertoires in COVID-19. The CDR3 runs 16 residues. In germline, CDR1 is ENHRY, CDR2 SYGVKD. Trimming cost V 0 bases and J 0 bases; bases outside gene matches: 4. Libraries were prepared by immunoSEQ multiplex PCR; TCRdb keeps only in-frame clonotypes and omits some of them. The sample consists of about 50,000 clones, around four fifths of them appearing once. The sequence came from a human donor in a cohort sampled during active COVID-19. J is TRBJ1-1 and V is TRBV10-3; 7 bases map to TRBD1. Material: peripheral blood. CDR3 loop: CAISESTGTVNTEAFF. The CDR3 nucleotides read TGTGCCATCAGTGAGTCGACAGGGACAGTGAACACTGAAGCTTTCTTT.